The TCR beta chain described here comes from a study of CD8 T cells in Susac syndrome. General observations from the study: Acknowledgment was made by the study that its TCR sequencing and HLA analysis involved a relatively small number of individuals.

Random-hexamer reverse transcription was applied to roughly 0.5 to 1 ug RNA. Multiplex PCR with immunoSEQ amplified the TCR beta CDR3 across 54 Vbeta and 13 Jbeta. In TCRdb, the immunoSEQ multiplex PCR reads were re-called with MiXCR into one record per CDR3 protein. The repertoire has 210,000 or so distinct CDR3 sequences, more than 85% of them found once; the top ten carry about 0.13%. The multiple sclerosis controls were treatment-naive patients, and their relapsing-remitting disease was stable or active. Bulk CD8+ and CD4+ cells came from magnetic negative isolation; CD8+ TEMRA by FACS. Worth noting for this clonotype: What it binds is unknown.

This clonotype originated in a human donor with multiple sclerosis. The sequenced sample consisted of CD8+ T cells from PBMCs.

In nucleotides, the CDR3 is TGTGCCACCCTGAATGAAGCGGGAGCGACGGAGACCCAGTACTTC. Translation gives CATLNEAGATETQYF. The rearrangement uses TRBV10-3 and TRBJ2-5; 8 bases map to TRBD2. V lost 10 bases to trimming and J lost 5 bases; unmatched junction nucleotides: 15. CDR3 length equals 15 residues. CDR1 ENHRY and CDR2 SYGVKD come from the germline V gene.